Listed below are T cell receptor beta chains from one sample, sequenced in a study of T cell responses to AZD1222 COVID-19 vaccine. Assay: immunoSEQ multiplex PCR; the TCRdb copy retains only in-frame clones and omits some. The data contain more than 70,000 clones, under 95% of them seen just once; the ten biggest clones take up approximately 30%. Sequences were derived from peripheral blood, sampled 28 days after the second AZD1222 dose. The receptors were gathered from an adult who received the AZD1222 COVID-19 vaccine. Both conserved end residues are trimmed from each CDR3.

TRBV3-1/TRBV3-2,ASSPLRGGTEAF
TRBV12-3/TRBV12-4,ASRYRSSTH
TRBV20-1,SASGGVDYGYT
TRBV21-1,ASSKDPRQS
TRBV19,ASSMVHRAGEQY
TRBV5-1,ASSFPPVTRSETQY
TRBV12-5,ASTPGLAGVGHADTQY
TRBV19,ASSPTGGAYNEQF
TRBV24-1,ATSDQVRGRQPQH
TRBV4-3,ASSQDLLGGYEQY
TRBV3-1/TRBV3-2,ASSLSQGNTEAF
TRBV4-1,ASSQDRPYNYGYT
TRBV28,ASSLRQGTYEQY
TRBV6-1,ASSDRRTDSYGYT
TRBV5-5,ASSLRTSGSGGRETQY
TRBV30,AWAHRGPGYT
TRBV7-2,ASTPARVNTEAF
TRBV2,ATEGGQIALKSYNEQF
TRBV28,ASSLPGGGRKQF
TRBV28,ASSFEGGRIEKLF
TRBV2,ASSERQGVVTDTQY
TRBV6-2/TRBV6-3,ASSRTGENTEAF
TRBV27,ASSLSRGTETQY
TRBV6-5,ASTRTRGSYNEQF
TRBV5-4,ASSQGLVDEQY
TRBV30,AFQQIYEQY
TRBV29-1,SVEEGAGGYT
TRBV7-8,ASSRGTSGHSNEQF
TRBV9,ASSVETSGSHEQF
TRBV4-1,ASSFYNEQF
TRBV4-2,ASSRDYPNTGELF
TRBV6-9,ASSYDRVGTEAF
TRBV9,ASSDAGDYYNEQF
TRBV11-2,ASSLAGAYKNIQY
TRBV27,ASPTGPNSPLH
TRBV7-2,ASSWETGPSYEQY
TRBV7-2,ASSSYVPDTQY
TRBV4-1,ASSLQDREYYNSPLH
TRBV24-1,ATSARRRGRTDTQY
TRBV7-9,ASSLESRLREAF
TRBV12-3/TRBV12-4,ASSPGNQPQH
TRBV6-5,ASRTSGSTDTQY
TRBV4-1,ASSQISGGQPQH
TRBV7-3,ASSLELPSGVQETQY
TRBV28,ASSQLAGGLSSYNEQF
TRBV9,ASSVEGGRNSPLH
TRBV28,ASSPRTGDLGEQY
TRBV5-1,ASSLGTLSTDTQY
TRBV5-1,ASSQQPTGRGETQY
TRBV24-1,ATSGGVDSNYGYT
TRBV27,ASSLQGQGGYT